This TCR beta chain is from a study of shared clonotypes between healthy human individuals. TCRdb's copy holds only in-frame clones and misses some; the assay was immunoSEQ multiplex PCR. The sample has more than 850,000 clones, approximately 80% seen once. Trimming removed 2 bases from V and 2 bases from J, with 9 bases in between. In germline, CDR1 is SGHNT, CDR2 YYREEE (reference sequence). The CDR3 is made up of 14 amino acids. The chain links TRBV5-4 to TRBJ2-3; no clear D. Sequencing input: memory CD4+ T cells from PBMCs. Subset reported: CD45RA-negative fraction. This receptor was identified in a man aged 18-30 years in good health. Some clones in this sample may be carry-over from other donors' samples. The CDR3 DNA sequence: TGTGCCAGCAGCTTAGAAGATCCCACAGATACGCAGTATTTT. It translates to CASSLEDPTDTQYF.